The clone carrying this T cell receptor beta chain was seen only once. Source study methods: Scientists estimated how many nucleated cells there were by amplifying reference gene primers. TCRdb's table, derived via immunoSEQ multiplex PCR, lists solely in-frame clones and lacks some. That table supplies the V and J calls and clone size; D and trimming were determined from the DNA. The sample yields 150,000 to 200,000 clones, just over 90% seen once. This entry belongs to a study of blood T cell repertoires in COVID-19. V gave up 3 bases and J gave up 2 bases, with 7 bases separating them. The CDR3 extends over 14 amino acids. In germline, CDR1 is MNHEY, CDR2 SMNVEV (reference sequence).

The rearrangement links TRBV27 to TRBJ2-2; D gene ambiguous. The sequence derives from a woman aged 55-70 years with COVID-19, enrolled during active disease. Sequenced material: peripheral blood. The CDR3 sequence: CASSFGRNTGELFF. CDR3 bases: TGTGCCAGCAGTTTTGGCAGAAACACCGGGGAGCTGTTTTTT.